This T cell receptor (beta chain) was observed in a study of blood T cell repertoires in COVID-19. Original analysis: Reference gene primer amplification gave nucleated cell count estimates. The table came from immunoSEQ multiplex PCR; TCRdb's copy has only in-frame clones and leaves some out. That table furnishes V, J and clone size, whereas the DNA furnished D and trimming. The sample lists approximately 260,000 clones, approximately 89% seen once, with around 4.6% in the top ten. Per the germline V gene, CDR1 is SEHNR and CDR2 is FQNEAQ (reference sequence). This CDR3 has 16 residues. The V gene end was trimmed by 4 bases and the J gene end by 0 bases; junction bases not matched to a gene: 4.

This chain connects TRBV7-9 to TRBJ2-1; 9 nucleotides line up with TRBD2. The sequence was obtained from a middle-aged woman who had recovered from COVID-19. The source material was peripheral blood. The CDR3 sequence: CASSSLAGISYNEQFF. As DNA, the CDR3 is TGTGCCAGCAGCTCCCTAGCGGGGATCTCCTACAATGAGCAGTTCTTC.